This is a list of T cell receptor beta chains from one sample in a study of blood T cell repertoires in COVID-19. The repertoire was sequenced with immunoSEQ multiplex PCR; TCRdb's copy has only in-frame clones and lacks some. The repertoire holds roughly 70,000 clones, approximately 90% seen once, with 6.9% in the top ten. Sequences were obtained from peripheral blood. These receptors all come from a human donor in a cohort sampled during active COVID-19. Both conserved end residues are trimmed from each CDR3. Each record gives: J gene, V gene, CDR3 protein.

>TRBJ1-1|TRBV6-5
ASSYSPGMYTEAF
>TRBJ2-1|TRBV5-1
ASSLAGPSYNEQF
>TRBJ2-3|TRBV5-1
ASSLAGAGRSTDTQY
>TRBJ2-7|TRBV18
ASSPRRGNEQY
>TRBJ1-5|TRBV4-2
ASSQGLAGTGVGNQPQH
>TRBJ1-6|TRBV19
ASRDRGGSPLH
>TRBJ1-5|TRBV9
ASSEGTDWAQPQH
>TRBJ1-1|TRBV9
ASRPTGGGWTTEAF
>TRBJ1-1|TRBV5-5
ASHGGAWNTEAF
>TRBJ2-7|TRBV7-9
ASSLGQGTYEQY
>TRBJ2-6|TRBV6-1
ASSEVRGGLPGANVLT
>TRBJ2-1|TRBV7-2
ASSPGLAGSGQF
>TRBJ2-7|TRBV6-5
ASSMDRVRYEQY
>TRBJ1-2|TRBV6-4
ASSADQGLGGYT
>TRBJ2-5|TRBV7-2
ASSLGAETQY
>TRBJ1-3|TRBV24-1
ATSAPGLRNTIY
>TRBJ1-2|TRBV18
ASSLRQETNYGYT
>TRBJ2-5|TRBV9
ASSVDPPSGAQETQY
>TRBJ2-7|TRBV29-1
SVRGTAYEQY
>TRBJ1-6|TRBV20-1
SASAVDRVDSPLH
>TRBJ2-7|TRBV4-1
ASSQDPTEFGTYEQY
>TRBJ2-7|TRBV9
ASSAGSPTSSYEQY
>TRBJ2-3|TRBV7-9
ASSYSAGGPTDTQY
>TRBJ2-1|TRBV11-2
ASQMTGSYNEQF
>TRBJ2-2|TRBV29-1
SVAQGSVRTGELF
>TRBJ1-3|TRBV3-1/TRBV3-2
ASSQQASSGNTIY
>TRBJ2-2|TRBV19
ASSIRAGGNTGELF
>TRBJ2-3|TRBV5-1
ASSLRVTDTQY
>TRBJ2-7|TRBV9
ASSTPRTGGSYEQY
>TRBJ2-7|TRBV11-2
ASSLPTGGPDYEQY
>TRBJ1-5|TRBV30
AWRGGMDRISGSNQPQH
>TRBJ2-1|TRBV5-4
ASSVDSRSYNEQF
>TRBJ1-2|TRBV10-3
AITTGWDYGYT
>TRBJ1-5|TRBV19
ATLKHGTGAQPQH
>TRBJ2-5|TRBV15
ATSRIAGETQY
>TRBJ2-2|TRBV5-6
ASSFRLAGSLNTGELF
>TRBJ2-3|TRBV5-1
ASSSGGQGFTDTQY
>TRBJ1-1|TRBV14
ASSLGARTEAF
>TRBJ1-1|TRBV15
ATSRVGGQAEAF
>TRBJ1-2|TRBV12-3/TRBV12-4
ASSSGGYGYT
>TRBJ1-1|TRBV27
ASTLSRGTEAF
>TRBJ1-6|TRBV10-2
ASRDKQGGIYNSPLH
>TRBJ2-3|TRBV5-6
ASSLFGVAGEIGTDTQY
>TRBJ1-4|TRBV7-9
ASSLRGLGEKLF
>TRBJ2-5|TRBV6-6
ASSPRDREETQY
>TRBJ1-4|TRBV7-2
ASSLRGAGNEKLF
>TRBJ2-7|TRBV18
ASSPPGLAGGYEQY
>TRBJ1-3|TRBV3-1/TRBV3-2
ASSPDGLSGNTIY
>TRBJ1-4|TRBV2
ASSEVGQDGLF